A single sample gave rise to the 28 T cell receptor beta chains below, sequenced in a study of control samples from healthy donors and cancer patients. Some clones are missing from TCRdb's copy, which holds only in-frame ones; the method was immunoSEQ multiplex PCR. The top ten clones hold about an eighth of a sample with about 230,000 clones, roughly 82% of them seen once. Specimen: PBMCs. Receptors originate from a woman aged 55-69 years with lung cancer.

The gene calls are TRBV30 and TRBJ1-1; tentative D call: TRBD1 (6 bases). The CDR3 length is 11 residues. Germline CDR1 and CDR2: GTSNPN and SVGIG (reference sequence). The germline V and J ends were trimmed by 4 bases and 3 bases, with 6 bases remaining between them. DNA of the CDR3: TGTGCCTGGAACAGGGACACTGAAGCTTTCTTT. Translation: CAWNRDTEAFF.

This chain joins TRBV19 and TRBJ1-5; TRBD1 aligns across 8 bases. CDR3 length equals 16 residues. The V segment lost 7 bases and the J segment 6 bases; nucleotides outside the gene matches: 14. CDR1 LNHDA and CDR2 SQIVND come from the germline V gene (reference sequence). The CDR3 DNA reads as TGTGCCAGTACCGGGACAGGTCTCCTGGCCGGTCAGCCCCAGCATTTT. Its protein is CASTGTGLLAGQPQHF. The full variable domain, in which reference TRBV19 and TRBJ1-5 provide the parts outside the CDR3, is DGGITQSPKYLFRKEGQNVTLSCEQNLNHDAMYWYRQDPGQGLRLIYYSQIVNDFQKGDIAEGYSVSREKKESFPLTVTSAQKNPTAFYLCASTGTGLLAGQPQHFGDGTRLSIL.

This clone came up once. The V gene is TRBV11-2, the J gene TRBJ2-1, with D hard to call. Germline assignment: CDR1 SGHAT and CDR2 FQNNGV. CDR3 length: 15 amino acids. Trimming removed 2 bases at V and 1 base at J, with 9 bases between. CDR3 bases: TGTGCCAGCAGCTTAAGCGACAATTCCTACAATGAGCAGTTCTTC. Its translation is CASSLSDNSYNEQFF.

The genes are TRBV3-1 (or the pseudogene TRBV3-2) and TRBJ1-2; D not certain. Germline V gene sequence: CDR1 LGHDT, CDR2 YNNKEL (reference sequence). The CDR3 extends over 14 amino acids. With 1 base removed from V and 0 bases from J, the gap between germline ends came to 6 bases. In DNA, the CDR3 is TGTGCCAGCAGCCAAGTTTTTTCTAACTATGGCTACACCTTC. Translating gives CASSQVFSNYGYTF.

The CDR3 spells CACSSGLANTEAFF. CDR3 coding DNA: TGTGCCTGCTCCTCCGGGCTGGCGAACACTGAAGCTTTCTTT. The rearrangement links TRBV7-9 to TRBJ1-1; D unclear. CDR1 SEHNR and CDR2 FQNEAQ come from the germline V gene (reference sequence). Trimming left V 11 bases short and J 1 base short, with 17 bases between. This CDR3 contains 14 residues. The full variable domain, completed using reference TRBV7-9 and TRBJ1-1, is DTGVSQNPRHKITKRGQNVTFRCDPISEHNRLYWYRQTLGQGPEFLTYFQNEAQLEKSRLLSDRFSAERPKGSFSTLEIQRTEQGDSAMYLCACSSGLANTEAFFGQGTRLTVV.

The CDR3 region is CASQLGAYGYTF. The CDR3 DNA follows: TGTGCCAGCCAATTGGGGGCTTATGGCTACACCTTC. The V and J genes are TRBV28 and TRBJ1-2; possibly TRBD1 for D (6 bases). The CDR3 loop spans 12 amino acids. V lost 8 bases and J lost 5, with 12 bases in between. Germline CDR1 reads MDHEN; CDR2 reads SYDVKM.

The J gene is TRBJ2-1, the V gene TRBV7-8, with a possible D match to TRBD2 (5 bases). Trimming stripped 5 bases from V and 12 bases from J, with 14 bases between. CDR1 is SGHVS and CDR2 is FQNEAQ in the germline V gene. The CDR3 is 12 residues long. For the CDR3, the DNA is TGTGCCAGCAGCCCGGGGTCCCCGTCGCAGTTCTTC. It is translated as CASSPGSPSQFF.

Here the CDR3 reads CASSMILTGGQNLGNTIYF. The CDR3 DNA sequence: TGTGCCAGTAGTATGATACTTACCGGCGGACAGAACTTGGGAAACACCATATATTTT. The rearrangement uses TRBV19 and TRBJ1-3; weak D call: TRBD1 (6 bases). CDR3 length equals 19 residues. CDR1 is LNHDA, CDR2 SQIVND, per germline (reference sequence). The ends were cut back, 3 bases at V and 4 bases at J, with 25 bases in the middle.

This chain joins TRBV3-1 (or the pseudogene TRBV3-2) and TRBJ2-1; D is ambiguous. This CDR3 contains 13 residues. Germline CDR1 is LGHDT and CDR2 is YNNKEL (reference sequence). The V end lost 1 base, the J end lost 9 bases, and 10 bases lay between the germline ends. CDR3 sequence (DNA): TGTGCCAGCAGCCAAGTTAGTGGGCTTGAGCAGTTCTTC. Amino acid sequence: CASSQVSGLEQFF.

The chain is built from TRBV19 and TRBJ2-6, with TRBD1 matching over 8 bases. CDR3 size: 16 residues. From germline, CDR1 is LNHDA and CDR2 SQIVND (reference sequence). V shed 6 bases, J shed 3 bases, and the junction held 7 bases outside the gene matches. The CDR3 DNA follows: TGTGCCAGTAGAGCGCAGGGGGCGGTTGGGGCCAACGTCCTGACTTTC. It translates to CASRAQGAVGANVLTF.

V and J are TRBV5-4 and TRBJ1-2; 11 nucleotides line up with TRBD1. The junction had 9 bases not matched to a gene; V was cut back by 4 bases and J by 4 bases. This CDR3 region has 16 residues. The V gene's germline CDR1 is SGHNT and CDR2 YYREEE (reference sequence). CDR3 protein: CASSPAGTGGVYGYTF. The CDR3 region has the DNA TGTGCCAGCAGCCCCGCCGGGACAGGGGGTGTCTATGGCTACACCTTC.

The rearrangement uses TRBV6-1 and TRBJ2-5; D ambiguous. Trimming left V 2 bases short and J 4 bases short, with 5 bases between. Per the germline V gene, CDR1 is MNHNS and CDR2 is SASEGT. The CDR3 spans 12 residues. The CDR3: CASSESIETQYF. DNA of the CDR3: TGTGCCAGCAGTGAAAGTATAGAGACCCAGTACTTC.

The chain recombines TRBV5-1 with TRBJ2-6; D remains ambiguous. The germline gives CDR1 SGHRS, CDR2 YFSETQ. Between the trimmed V and J ends, which lost 0 bases and 2 bases, there was a span of 9 bases. This CDR3 has 16 amino acids. In DNA, the CDR3 is TGCGCCAGCAGCTTGGAGGGTCGGGCTGGGGCCAACGTCCTGACTTTC. Its translation is CASSLEGRAGANVLTF.

This chain joins TRBV11-2 and TRBJ1-6; 9 bases line up with TRBD1. CDR3 size: 15 residues. Germline V CDR1 and CDR2: SGHAT, FQNNGV. With 3 bases clipped from V and 7 bases from J, the junction kept 4 bases outside the gene matches. In DNA, the CDR3 is TGTGCCAGCAGCTTTACAGGGGGCGAAAATTCACCCCTCCACTTT. This codes for CASSFTGGENSPLHF.

This clone was recorded a few times. This CDR3 is CASSWGTGANTEAFF. In DNA, the CDR3 is TGTGCCAGCTCCTGGGGGACAGGGGCGAACACTGAAGCTTTCTTT. This chain connects TRBV28 to TRBJ1-1; 10 nucleotides match TRBD1. The CDR3 loop spans 15 amino acids. The germline CDR1 and CDR2 sequences are MDHEN and SYDVKM. V lost 8 bases, J lost 1 base, and 7 bases stayed unmatched.

The chain carries TRBV19 and TRBJ1-1; a possible D gene is TRBD1 (6 bases). Germline CDR1 reads LNHDA; CDR2 reads SQIVND (reference sequence). V was shortened by 8 bases and J by 11 bases, with 21 bases between the two germline ends. The CDR3 is made up of 13 amino acids. This CDR3 reads CASRARGAHIAFF. CDR3 DNA sequence: TGTGCCAGTCGAGCGAGGGGGGCCCATATTGCTTTCTTT.

The chain is built from TRBV3-1 (or the pseudogene TRBV3-2) and TRBJ1-3; D unclear. CDR3 size: 15 residues. Germline V gene sequence: CDR1 LGHDT, CDR2 YNNKEL (reference sequence). V lost 4 bases, J lost 0 bases, and 10 bases lay in between. Here the CDR3 reads CASSRDGSSGNTIYF. CDR3 in DNA: TGTGCCAGCAGCCGCGACGGGAGCTCTGGAAACACCATATATTTT.

V usage is TRBV10-3 and J usage is TRBJ2-1, with 11 nucleotides matching TRBD2. With V trimmed by 4 bases and J by 4 bases, 9 bases remained unmatched. The length of the CDR3 is 17 residues. The V gene's germline CDR1 is ENHRY and CDR2 SYGVKD. The chain's CDR3 is CAISGDSGRAVYNEQFF. CDR3 nucleotide sequence: TGTGCCATCAGTGGGGATAGCGGGAGGGCCGTATACAATGAGCAGTTCTTC.

CDR3 coding DNA: TGTGCCAGCAGCGCAGATCCTTCCCCCCCTTTTGGCTACACCTTC. It is translated as CASSADPSPPFGYTF. The chain employs TRBV4-2 and TRBJ1-2; D call uncertain. CDR1 is LGHNA, CDR2 YNFKEQ, per germline. With 5 bases removed from V and 7 bases from J, the gap between germline ends came to 20 bases. The CDR3 is 15 amino acids.

The CDR3 reads CASSDVGRADTQYF. CDR3 nucleotide sequence: TGTGCCAGCAGTGACGTAGGTAGGGCAGATACGCAGTATTTT. The genes are TRBV2 and TRBJ2-3; no clear D gene. There are 14 residues in the CDR3. Trimming left V 3 bases short and J 4 bases short, with 11 bases between. Germline V CDR1 and CDR2: SNHLY, FYNNEI.

This clone was seen a handful of times. This chain uses TRBV5-1 with TRBJ1-4, with D unresolved. With 1 base removed from V and 0 bases from J, the gap between germline ends came to 7 bases. CDR3 length equals 15 residues. CDR1 and CDR2 from the germline V gene are SGHRS and YFSETQ. The chain's CDR3 is CASSLQQATNEKLFF. DNA of the CDR3: TGCGCCAGCAGCTTGCAGCAGGCAACTAATGAAAAACTGTTTTTT.

This chain connects TRBV7-9 to TRBJ1-2, with 8 positions matching TRBD1. The CDR3 covers 13 residues. V lost 1 base and J lost 8; bases outside the gene matches: 3. From germline, CDR1 is SEHNR and CDR2 FQNEAQ (reference sequence). The CDR3 is CASSLGTGSGYTF. The CDR3 DNA reads TGTGCCAGCAGCTTAGGGACAGGGAGCGGCTACACCTTC.

This clone was observed a single time. This chain uses TRBV11-2 with TRBJ2-7, with D possibly being TRBD1 (6 bases). The CDR3 sequence is 12 residues long. Deletions cut 5 bases from V and 3 bases from J, with 8 bases between. Germline CDR1 SGHAT, CDR2 FQNNGV. DNA for the CDR3: TGTGCCAGCAGCATACAGGGCTACGAGCAGTACTTC. It encodes CASSIQGYEQYF.

The genes are TRBV18 and TRBJ1-1; 8 nucleotides agree with TRBD1. The germline V gene encodes CDR1 KGHSH and CDR2 LQKENI. V was clipped by 2 bases and J by 6 bases; unmatched bases: 2. The CDR3 loop spans 13 amino acids. The CDR3, as DNA: TGTGCCAGCTCACCAAAACAGGGGGCTGAAGCTTTCTTT. It translates to CASSPKQGAEAFF.

Notes on this clone: At one end the junction does not follow the germline gene, possibly because of a read error. This rearrangement joins TRBV5-1 to TRBJ2-1, with TRBD2 as a possible D gene (5 bases). CDR3 length: 13 amino acids. Germline CDR1 and CDR2: SGHRS and YFSETQ. For the CDR3, the DNA is TGCGCCAGCAGCTTGGCCGGACTGTCAGCTGCCCTCTTC. It yields the protein CASSLAGLSAALF.

V and J are TRBV5-1 and TRBJ2-2; 7 bases match TRBD1. The CDR3 totals 13 residues. V lost 7 bases to trimming and J lost 3 bases; unmatched junction nucleotides: 3. The germline V gene encodes CDR1 SGHRS and CDR2 YFSETQ. This CDR3 reads CASSGTDTGELFF. As DNA, the CDR3 is TGCGCCAGCTCTGGGACAGACACCGGGGAGCTGTTTTTT.

The V call is TRBV6-1, the J call TRBJ2-5; 8 nucleotides agree with TRBD2. Looked up from germline, CDR1 is MNHNS and CDR2 is SASEGT. The CDR3 has 15 residues. V was pared by 2 bases and J by 5 bases, with 7 bases of the junction left unmatched. CDR3 DNA: TGTGCCAGCAGTGAATTGTCGGGAGGGCCGGAGACCCAGTACTTC. Translation gives CASSELSGGPETQYF.

V gene TRBV9 combines with J gene TRBJ1-6, with D possibly matching TRBD1 (6 bases). V was clipped by 0 bases and J by 7 bases, with 8 bases between them. The germline V gene has CDR1 SGDLS and CDR2 YYNGEE. The CDR3 length is 14 residues. The CDR3 nucleotides are TGTGCCAGCAGCGTAGCAGGGGACAATTCACCCCTCCACTTT. It codes for CASSVAGDNSPLHF.